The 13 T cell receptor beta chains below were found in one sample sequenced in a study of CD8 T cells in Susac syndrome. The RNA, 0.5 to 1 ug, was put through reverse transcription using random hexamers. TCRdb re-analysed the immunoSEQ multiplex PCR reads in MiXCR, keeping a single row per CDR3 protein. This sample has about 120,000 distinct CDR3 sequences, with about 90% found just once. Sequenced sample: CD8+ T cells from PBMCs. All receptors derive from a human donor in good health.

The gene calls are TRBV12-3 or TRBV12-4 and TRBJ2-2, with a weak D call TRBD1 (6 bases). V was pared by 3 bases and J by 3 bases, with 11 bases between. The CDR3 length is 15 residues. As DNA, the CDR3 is TGTGCCAGCAGTTTCAAACAGGGCGACACCGGGGAGCTGTTTTTT. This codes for CASSFKQGDTGELFF.

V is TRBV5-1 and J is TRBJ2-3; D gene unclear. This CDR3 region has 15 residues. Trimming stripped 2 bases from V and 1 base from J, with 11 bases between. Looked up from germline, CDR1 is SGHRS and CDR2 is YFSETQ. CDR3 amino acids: CASSFGRGGTDTQYF. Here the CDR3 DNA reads TGCGCCAGCAGCTTTGGAAGAGGCGGCACAGATACGCAGTATTTT.

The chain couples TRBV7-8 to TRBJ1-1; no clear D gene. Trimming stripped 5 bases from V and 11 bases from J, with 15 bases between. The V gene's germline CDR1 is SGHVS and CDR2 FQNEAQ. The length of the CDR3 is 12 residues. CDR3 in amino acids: CASSPGDLGAFF. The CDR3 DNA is TGTGCCAGCAGCCCGGGCGACCTAGGGGCTTTCTTT.

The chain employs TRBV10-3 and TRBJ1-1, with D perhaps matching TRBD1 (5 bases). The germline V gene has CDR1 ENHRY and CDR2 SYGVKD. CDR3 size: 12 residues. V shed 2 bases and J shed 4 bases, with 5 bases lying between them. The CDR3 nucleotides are TGTGCCATCAGTGAGGGGGGCACTGAAGCTTTCTTT. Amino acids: CAISEGGTEAFF.

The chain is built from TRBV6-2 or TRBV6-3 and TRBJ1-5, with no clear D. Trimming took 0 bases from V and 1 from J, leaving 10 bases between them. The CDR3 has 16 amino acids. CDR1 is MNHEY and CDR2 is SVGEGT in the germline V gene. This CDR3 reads CASSYSGGRSNQPQHF. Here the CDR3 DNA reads TGTGCCAGCAGTTACTCTGGAGGGCGGAGCAATCAGCCCCAGCATTTT.

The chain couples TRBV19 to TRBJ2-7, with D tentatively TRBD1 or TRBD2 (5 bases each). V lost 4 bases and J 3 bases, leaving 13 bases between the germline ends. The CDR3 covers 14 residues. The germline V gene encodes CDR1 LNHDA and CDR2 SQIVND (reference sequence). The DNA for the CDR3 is TGTGCCAGTAGTAAGGGGAACGGACTCTACGAGCAGTACTTC. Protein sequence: CASSKGNGLYEQYF.

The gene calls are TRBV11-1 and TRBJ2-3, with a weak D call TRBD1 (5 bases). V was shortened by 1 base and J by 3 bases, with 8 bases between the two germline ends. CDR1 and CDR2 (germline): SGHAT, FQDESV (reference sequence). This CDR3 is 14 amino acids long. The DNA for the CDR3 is TGTGCCAGCAGCTTAGTCCAGGGAACAGATACGCAGTATTTT. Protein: CASSLVQGTDTQYF.

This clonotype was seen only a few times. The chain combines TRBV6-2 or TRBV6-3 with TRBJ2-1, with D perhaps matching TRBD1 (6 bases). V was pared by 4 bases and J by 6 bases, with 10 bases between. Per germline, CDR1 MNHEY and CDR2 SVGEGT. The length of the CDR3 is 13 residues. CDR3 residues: CASSFKQGNEQFF. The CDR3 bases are TGTGCCAGCAGTTTTAAACAGGGCAATGAGCAGTTCTTC.

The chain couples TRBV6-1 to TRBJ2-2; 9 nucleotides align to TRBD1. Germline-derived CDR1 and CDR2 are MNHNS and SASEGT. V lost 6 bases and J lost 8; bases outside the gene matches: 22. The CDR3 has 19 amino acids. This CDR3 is CASRERLEKPGQGPGELFF. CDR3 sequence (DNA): TGTGCCAGCAGGGAACGGTTGGAAAAACCGGGACAGGGTCCTGGGGAGCTGTTTTTT.

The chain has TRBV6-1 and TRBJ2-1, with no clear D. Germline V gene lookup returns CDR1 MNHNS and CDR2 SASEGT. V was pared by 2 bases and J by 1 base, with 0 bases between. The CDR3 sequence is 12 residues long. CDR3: CASSESYNEQFF. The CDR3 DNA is TGTGCCAGCAGTGAATCCTACAATGAGCAGTTCTTC.

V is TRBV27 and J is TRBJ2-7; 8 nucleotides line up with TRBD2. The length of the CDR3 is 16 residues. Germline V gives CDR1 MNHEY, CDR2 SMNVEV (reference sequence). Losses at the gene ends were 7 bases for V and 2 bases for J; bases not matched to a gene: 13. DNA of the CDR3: TGTGCCAGCACCCGGGGGGGGACATCTCCTCCCTACGAGCAGTACTTC. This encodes CASTRGGTSPPYEQYF.

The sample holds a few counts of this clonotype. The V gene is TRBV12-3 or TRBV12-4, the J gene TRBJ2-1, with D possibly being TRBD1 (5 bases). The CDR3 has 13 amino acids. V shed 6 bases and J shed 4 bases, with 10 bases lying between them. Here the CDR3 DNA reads TGTGCCAGCAGCTCCCAGGGTTACAATGAGCAGTTCTTC. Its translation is CASSSQGYNEQFF.

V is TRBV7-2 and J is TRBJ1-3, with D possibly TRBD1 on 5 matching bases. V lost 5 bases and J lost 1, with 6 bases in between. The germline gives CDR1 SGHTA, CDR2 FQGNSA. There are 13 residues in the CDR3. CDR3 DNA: TGTGCCAGCAGCGGGACGTCTGGAAACACCATATATTTT. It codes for CASSGTSGNTIYF.